The rows below give T cell receptor beta chains drawn from one sample of a study of tissue T cells after allogeneic stem cell transplantation. The table came from immunoSEQ multiplex PCR; TCRdb's copy has only in-frame clones and leaves some out. The sample lists roughly 8,800 clones, about 61% seen once, with 15% to 20% in the top ten. This sample comprised tissue from the jejunum, obtained at autopsy. These receptors were obtained from a female donor over 55 with lung cancer. Both conserved end residues are part of each CDR3. Fields, in order: V gene, clone size, J gene, D gene, CDR3 DNA, CDR3 protein. The D gene is left open where the match is weak. A row's size may be missing; if present it is once, few, many or a size class.

v_call: TRBV5-1; clone_size: medium-sized; j_call: TRBJ2-1; d_call: TRBD2; cdr3_nt: TGCGCCAGCACGTGGACTAGCGGGAGTCCTTCCGGCAATGAGCAGTTCTTC; cdr3_aa: CASTWTSGSPSGNEQFF
v_call: TRBV29-1; clone_size: few; j_call: TRBJ2-7; d_call: .; cdr3_nt: TGCAGCGTTGAAGATCGTAAGGACTACGAGCAGTACTTC; cdr3_aa: CSVEDRKDYEQYF
v_call: TRBV9; clone_size: once; j_call: TRBJ1-2; d_call: TRBD1; cdr3_nt: TGTGCCAGCAGCCCTCAGGGGACAGGGACTAATGGCTACACCTTC; cdr3_aa: CASSPQGTGTNGYTF
v_call: TRBV6-5; clone_size: .; j_call: TRBJ2-7; d_call: TRBD1; cdr3_nt: TGTGCCAGCAGGCCTAGACAGGGGAGAACCTACGAGCAGTACTTC; cdr3_aa: CASRPRQGRTYEQYF
v_call: TRBV2; clone_size: .; j_call: TRBJ2-7; d_call: TRBD2; cdr3_nt: TGTGCCAGCGACCGAACTAGCGGGAGTTACGAGCAGTACTTC; cdr3_aa: CASDRTSGSYEQYF
v_call: TRBV2; clone_size: medium-sized; j_call: TRBJ1-3; d_call: .; cdr3_nt: TGTGCCAGCAGTGAAGGGACGGGTGGAAACACCATATATTTT; cdr3_aa: CASSEGTGGNTIYF
v_call: TRBV7-8; clone_size: .; j_call: TRBJ2-5; d_call: TRBD2; cdr3_nt: TGTGCCAGCAGCGTCACTACTAGCGGGGTGGGAGAGACCCAGTACTTC; cdr3_aa: CASSVTTSGVGETQYF
v_call: TRBV6-2/TRBV6-3; clone_size: .; j_call: TRBJ1-3; d_call: .; cdr3_nt: TGTGCCAGCAGTTCAGTGGGGCGCTCTGGAAACACCATATATTTT; cdr3_aa: CASSSVGRSGNTIYF
v_call: TRBV5-1; clone_size: .; j_call: TRBJ2-2; d_call: TRBD2; cdr3_nt: TGCGCCAGCAACTCCGGACTAGGTTCGAACACCGGGGAGCTGTTTTTT; cdr3_aa: CASNSGLGSNTGELFF
v_call: TRBV5-6; clone_size: few; j_call: TRBJ2-1; d_call: TRBD2; cdr3_nt: TGTGCCAGCAGCTTGGGGCTAGCGGGAAACAATGAGCAGTTCTTC; cdr3_aa: CASSLGLAGNNEQFF